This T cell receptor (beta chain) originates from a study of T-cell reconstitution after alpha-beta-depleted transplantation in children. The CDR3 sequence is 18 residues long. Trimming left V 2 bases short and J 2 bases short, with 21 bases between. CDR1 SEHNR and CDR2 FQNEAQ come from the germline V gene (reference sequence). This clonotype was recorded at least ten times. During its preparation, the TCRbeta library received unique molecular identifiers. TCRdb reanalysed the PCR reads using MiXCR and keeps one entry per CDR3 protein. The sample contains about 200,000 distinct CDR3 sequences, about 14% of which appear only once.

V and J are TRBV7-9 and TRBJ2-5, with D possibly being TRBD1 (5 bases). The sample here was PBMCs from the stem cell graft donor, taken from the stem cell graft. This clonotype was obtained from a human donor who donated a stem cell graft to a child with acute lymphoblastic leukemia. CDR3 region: CASSLSRGKGYRQETQYF. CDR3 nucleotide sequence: TGTGCCAGCAGCTTATCAAGGGGAAAGGGGTACCGGCAAGAGACCCAGTACTTC.